Listed here are 2 T cell receptor beta chains from one sample, sequenced in a study of blood T cell repertoires in COVID-19. TCRdb's table, derived via immunoSEQ multiplex PCR, lists solely in-frame clones and lacks some. The top ten clones hold over 25% of a sample with roughly 47,000 clones, 70% to 90% of them seen once. The specimen was peripheral blood. The receptors were gathered from a woman at least 80 years old with COVID-19, enrolled during active disease.

This chain uses TRBV6-2 or TRBV6-3 with TRBJ1-2; TRBD1 aligns across 7 bases. The CDR3 has 12 residues. Looked up from germline, CDR1 is MNHEY and CDR2 is SVGEGT. V shed 0 bases and J 12 bases; nucleotides not matched to a gene: 4. CDR3 region: CASSYSDRSNTF. CDR3 DNA: TGTGCCAGCAGTTACTCGGACAGGTCAAACACCTTC.

V is TRBV6-5 and J is TRBJ1-3; D not certain. CDR3 length: 14 residues. V lost 2 bases and J lost 0, with 5 bases in between. Germline CDR1 reads MNHEY; CDR2 reads SVGAGI. The CDR3 reads CASSYRDSGNTIYF. The CDR3 DNA reads as TGTGCCAGCAGTTACCGGGACTCTGGAAACACCATATATTTT.